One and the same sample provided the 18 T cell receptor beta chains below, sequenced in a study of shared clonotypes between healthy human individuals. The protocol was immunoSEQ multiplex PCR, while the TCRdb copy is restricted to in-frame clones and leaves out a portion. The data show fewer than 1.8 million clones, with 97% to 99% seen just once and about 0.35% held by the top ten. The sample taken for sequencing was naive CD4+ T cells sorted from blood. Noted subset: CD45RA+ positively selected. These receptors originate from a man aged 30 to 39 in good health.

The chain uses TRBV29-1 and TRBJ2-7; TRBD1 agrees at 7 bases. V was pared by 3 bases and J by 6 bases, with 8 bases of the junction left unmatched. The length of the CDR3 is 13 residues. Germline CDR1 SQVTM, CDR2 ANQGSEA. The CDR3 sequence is CSVEEQGPGEQYF. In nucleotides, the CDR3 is TGCAGCGTTGAGGAACAGGGGCCGGGCGAGCAGTACTTC.

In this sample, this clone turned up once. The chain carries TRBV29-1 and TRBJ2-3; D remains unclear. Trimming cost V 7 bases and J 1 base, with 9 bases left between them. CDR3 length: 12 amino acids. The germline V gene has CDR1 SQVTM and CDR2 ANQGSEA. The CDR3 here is CSGFPGTDTQYF. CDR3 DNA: TGCAGCGGATTTCCGGGCACAGATACGCAGTATTTT.

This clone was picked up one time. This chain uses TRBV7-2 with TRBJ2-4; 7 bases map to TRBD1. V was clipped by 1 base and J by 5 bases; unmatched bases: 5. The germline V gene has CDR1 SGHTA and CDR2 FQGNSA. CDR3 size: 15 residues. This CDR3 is CASSLVWDSENIQYF. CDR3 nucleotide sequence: TGTGCCAGCAGCTTAGTATGGGACAGCGAAAACATTCAGTACTTC.

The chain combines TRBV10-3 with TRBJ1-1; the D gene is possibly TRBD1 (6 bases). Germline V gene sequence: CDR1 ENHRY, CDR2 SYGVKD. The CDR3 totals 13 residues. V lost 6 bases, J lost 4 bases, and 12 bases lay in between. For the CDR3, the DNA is TGTGCCATCAGCCCACAGGGAGGCACTGAAGCTTTCTTT. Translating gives CAISPQGGTEAFF.

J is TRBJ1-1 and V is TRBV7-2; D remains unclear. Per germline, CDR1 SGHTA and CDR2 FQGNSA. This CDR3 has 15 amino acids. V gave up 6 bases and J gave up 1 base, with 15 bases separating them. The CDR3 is CASRSNPGSNTEAFF. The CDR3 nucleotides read TGTGCCAGCAGATCAAATCCGGGATCGAACACTGAAGCTTTCTTT.

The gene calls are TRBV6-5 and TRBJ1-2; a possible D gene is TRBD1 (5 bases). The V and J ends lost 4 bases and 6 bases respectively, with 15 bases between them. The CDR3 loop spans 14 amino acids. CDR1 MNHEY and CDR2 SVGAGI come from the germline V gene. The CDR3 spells CASSLGRLGNGYTF. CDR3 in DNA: TGTGCCAGCAGTTTGGGACGGCTCGGAAATGGCTACACCTTC.

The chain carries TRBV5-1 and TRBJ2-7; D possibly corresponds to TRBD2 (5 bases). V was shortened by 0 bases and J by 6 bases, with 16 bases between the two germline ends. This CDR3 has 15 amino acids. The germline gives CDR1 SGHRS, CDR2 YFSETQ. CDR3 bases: TGCGCCAGCAGCTTGGTAGTCAGGACGGGGTTCGAGCAGTACTTC. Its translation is CASSLVVRTGFEQYF.

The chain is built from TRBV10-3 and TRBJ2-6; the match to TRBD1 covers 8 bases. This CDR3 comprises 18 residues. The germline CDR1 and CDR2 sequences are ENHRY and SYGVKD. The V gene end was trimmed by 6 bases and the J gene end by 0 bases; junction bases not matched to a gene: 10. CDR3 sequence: CAISKTGASVSGANVLTF. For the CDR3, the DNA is TGTGCCATCAGCAAGACAGGGGCTTCTGTCTCTGGGGCCAACGTCCTGACTTTC.

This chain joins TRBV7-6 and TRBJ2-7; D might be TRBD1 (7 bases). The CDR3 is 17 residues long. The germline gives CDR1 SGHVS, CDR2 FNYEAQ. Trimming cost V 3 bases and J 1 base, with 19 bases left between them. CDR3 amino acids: CASSFGPGGGPSYEQYF. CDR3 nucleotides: TGTGCCAGCAGCTTTGGACCAGGGGGAGGCCCGTCCTACGAGCAGTACTTC.

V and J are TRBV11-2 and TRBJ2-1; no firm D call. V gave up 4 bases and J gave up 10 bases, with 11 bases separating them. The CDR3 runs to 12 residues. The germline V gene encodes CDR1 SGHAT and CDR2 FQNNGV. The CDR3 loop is CASSSTPREQFF. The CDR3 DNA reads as TGTGCCAGCAGCTCCACCCCGAGAGAGCAGTTCTTC.

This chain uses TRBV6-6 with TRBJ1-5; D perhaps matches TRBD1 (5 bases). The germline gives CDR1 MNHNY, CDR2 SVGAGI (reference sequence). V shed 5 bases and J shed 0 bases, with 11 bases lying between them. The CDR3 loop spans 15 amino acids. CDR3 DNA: TGTGCCAGCAGTCCACGACAGAATAGCAATCAGCCCCAGCATTTT. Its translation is CASSPRQNSNQPQHF.

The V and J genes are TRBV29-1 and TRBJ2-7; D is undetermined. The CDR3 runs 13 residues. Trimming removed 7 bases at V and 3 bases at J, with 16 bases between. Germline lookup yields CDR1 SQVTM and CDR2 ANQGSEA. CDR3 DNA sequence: TGCAGCGCCCGGACCCCAAGGCACTACGAGCAGTACTTC. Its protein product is CSARTPRHYEQYF.

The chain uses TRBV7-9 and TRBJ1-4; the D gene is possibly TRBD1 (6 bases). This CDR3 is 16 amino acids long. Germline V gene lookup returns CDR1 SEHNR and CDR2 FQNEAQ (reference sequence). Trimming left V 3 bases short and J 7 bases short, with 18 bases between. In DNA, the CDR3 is TGTGCCAGCAGCTTGGCCCGGGGGGGGCCGGGTGAAAAACTGTTTTTT. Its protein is CASSLARGGPGEKLFF.

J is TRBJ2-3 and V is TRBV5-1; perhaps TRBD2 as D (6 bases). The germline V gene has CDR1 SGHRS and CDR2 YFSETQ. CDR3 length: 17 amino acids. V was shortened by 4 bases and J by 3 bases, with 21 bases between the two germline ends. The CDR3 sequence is CASSPRRGRAGTDTQYF. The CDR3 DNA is TGCGCCAGCAGCCCGAGGAGGGGCAGGGCAGGGACAGATACGCAGTATTTT.

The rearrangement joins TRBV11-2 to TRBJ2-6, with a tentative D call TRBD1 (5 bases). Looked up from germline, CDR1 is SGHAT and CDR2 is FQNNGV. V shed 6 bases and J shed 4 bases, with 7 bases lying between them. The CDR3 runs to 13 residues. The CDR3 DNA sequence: TGTGCCAGCAGGAGGACAGGGGCCAACGTCCTGACTTTC. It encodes CASRRTGANVLTF. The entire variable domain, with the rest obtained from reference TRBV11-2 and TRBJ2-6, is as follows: EAGVAQSPRYKIIEKRQSVAFWCNPISGHATLYWYQQILGQGPKLLIQFQNNGVVDDSQLPKDRFSAERLKGVDSTLKIQPAKLEDSAVYLCASRRTGANVLTFGAGSRLTVL.

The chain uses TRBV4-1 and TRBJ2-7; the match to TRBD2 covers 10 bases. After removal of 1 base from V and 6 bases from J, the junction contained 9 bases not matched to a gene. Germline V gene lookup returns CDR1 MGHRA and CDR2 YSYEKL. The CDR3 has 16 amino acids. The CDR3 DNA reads TGCGCCAGCAGCCAAGGTACTAGCGGGGCTGTTGGCGAGCAGTACTTC. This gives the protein CASSQGTSGAVGEQYF.

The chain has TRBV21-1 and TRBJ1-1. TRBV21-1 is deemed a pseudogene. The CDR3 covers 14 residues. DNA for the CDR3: TGTGCCAGCAGCAAAGTTGGGGGGAGACCTGAAGCTTTCTTT. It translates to CASSKVGGRPEAFF.

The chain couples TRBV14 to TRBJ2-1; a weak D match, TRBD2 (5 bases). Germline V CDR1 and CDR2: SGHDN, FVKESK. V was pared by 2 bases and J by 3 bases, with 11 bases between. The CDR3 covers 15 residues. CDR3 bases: TGTGCCAGCAGCCAATGGGGAGCCGACTACAATGAGCAGTTCTTC. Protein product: CASSQWGADYNEQFF.